This TCR beta chain was obtained from a study of blood T cell repertoires in COVID-19. CDR3 length equals 13 residues. Per the germline V gene, CDR1 is SNHLY and CDR2 is FYNNEI. V lost 3 bases, J lost 2 bases, and 8 bases lay in between. This clone was seen at least ten times. Here immunoSEQ multiplex PCR was the method, and the copy in TCRdb shows in-frame clones only, minus some. The sample has under 300,000 clones, 83% seen once. Input material: peripheral blood. This TCR derives from a human donor in a cohort sampled during active COVID-19. V usage is TRBV2 and J usage is TRBJ2-7, with D possibly TRBD2 on 6 matching bases. The CDR3 here is CASSEGLTYEQYF. The DNA of the CDR3 is TGTGCCAGCAGTGAGGGACTGACCTACGAGCAGTACTTC.